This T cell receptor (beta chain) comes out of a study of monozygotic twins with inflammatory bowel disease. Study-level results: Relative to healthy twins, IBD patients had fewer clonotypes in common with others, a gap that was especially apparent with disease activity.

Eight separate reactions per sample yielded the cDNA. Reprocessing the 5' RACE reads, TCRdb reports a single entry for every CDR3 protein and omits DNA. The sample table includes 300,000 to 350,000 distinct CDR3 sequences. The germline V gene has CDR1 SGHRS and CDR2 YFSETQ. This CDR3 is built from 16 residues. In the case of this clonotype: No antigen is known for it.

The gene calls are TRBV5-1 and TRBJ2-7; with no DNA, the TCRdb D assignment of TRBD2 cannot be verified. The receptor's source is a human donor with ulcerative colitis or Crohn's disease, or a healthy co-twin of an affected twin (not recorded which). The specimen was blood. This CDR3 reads CASSLNLQGLRYEQYF.